A single sample is the source of the 10 T cell receptor beta chains below, sequenced in a study of neurological immune-mediated disorders. TCRdb fed the 5' RACE reads into MiXCR, producing one record per CDR3 protein. The repertoire holds approximately 36,000 distinct CDR3 sequences, with roughly 15% as singletons. Material for sequencing was PBMCs. These receptors were obtained from a woman between 45 and 65 years old with HTLV-1-associated myelopathy (HAM/TSP).

This clonotype has at least ten counts. CDR3 protein: CASSDQGETQYF. The CDR3, as DNA: TGTGCCAGCAGCGATCAGGGGGAGACCCAGTACTTC. The rearrangement links TRBV6-5 to TRBJ2-5; a weak D match, TRBD1 (6 bases). Trimming shortened V by 6 bases and J by 5 bases, and 10 bases separated the two germline ends. The CDR3 contains 12 residues. Germline V gene sequence: CDR1 MNHEY, CDR2 SVGAGI.

This clonotype came up a few times. The rearrangement links TRBV9 to TRBJ2-3, with 11 positions matching TRBD2. This CDR3 is 15 amino acids long. Germline CDR1 SGDLS, CDR2 YYNGEE. Germline trimming cut 6 bases from V and 7 bases from J; bases unmatched to any gene: 10. DNA of the CDR3: TGTGCCAGCAACTCCGGGGCTAGCGGGGGGTATACGCAGTATTTT. Translation: CASNSGASGGYTQYF.

This clonotype was observed many times. The chain carries TRBV12-3 or TRBV12-4 and TRBJ2-3; perhaps TRBD1 as D (6 bases). V was pared by 3 bases and J by 1 base, with 14 bases between. The CDR3 contains 16 residues. CDR3 sequence: CASSFLQGRGTDTQYF. CDR3 DNA: TGTGCCAGCAGTTTCCTACAGGGTAGAGGCACAGATACGCAGTATTTT.

This clonotype was seen ten or more times. V gene TRBV7-2 combines with J gene TRBJ2-1, with a weak D call TRBD2 (5 bases). The CDR3 sequence is 14 residues long. V was clipped by 5 bases and J by 6 bases, with 14 bases between them. Germline loops: CDR1 SGHTA, CDR2 FQGNSA. The CDR3 protein is CASSQEDSPNEQFF. The CDR3 DNA reads as TGTGCCAGCAGCCAAGAGGACTCTCCCAATGAGCAGTTCTTC.

In the case of this clonotype: A single base separates this from a much larger clone, so it may be a read error. The chain has TRBV20-1 and TRBJ1-2; the D is unclear. The CDR3 is 13 residues long. Germline loops: CDR1 DFQATT, CDR2 SNEGSKA (reference sequence). V shed 0 bases and J shed 8 bases, with 13 bases lying between them. CDR3 region: CSARDMDLGGYTF. The CDR3 DNA sequence: TGCAGTGCTAGAGATATGGACCTGGGCGGCTACACCTTC.

This clonotype came up many times. Here the CDR3 DNA reads TGTGCCAGCAGCTTAGAGGGGGGCCTTTATCTGTTCTTC. Translating gives CASSLEGGLYLFF. J is TRBJ2-1 and V is TRBV7-9; D possibly uses TRBD1 or TRBD2 (6 bases each). The CDR3 covers 13 residues. V dropped 1 base and J dropped 15 bases, with 16 bases sitting between them. The germline V gene has CDR1 SEHNR and CDR2 FQNEAQ (reference sequence).

This clonotype was detected many times. V is TRBV18 and J is TRBJ1-1; 8 bases align to TRBD1. J was trimmed by 4 bases and V by 4 bases; bases with no gene match: 8. CDR3 length: 15 residues. Germline CDR1 reads KGHSH; CDR2 reads LQKENI. The CDR3 region is CASSLRQTGVTEAFF. The CDR3 DNA reads as TGTGCCAGCTCACTTCGACAGACAGGGGTCACTGAAGCTTTCTTT.

This clonotype came up many times. The genes are TRBV5-1 and TRBJ2-3; 7 bases map to TRBD2. Trimming removed 0 bases from V and 3 bases from J; junction bases left unmatched: 4. The length of the CDR3 is 15 residues. In germline, CDR1 is SGHRS, CDR2 YFSETQ. The CDR3 DNA reads TGCGCCAGCAGCTTGGGGACTAGGGGAACAGATACGCAGTATTTT. Translating it yields CASSLGTRGTDTQYF.

The chain couples TRBV4-3 to TRBJ1-4, with D unclear. There are 14 residues in the CDR3. Looked up from germline, CDR1 is LGHNA and CDR2 is YSLEER. The germline V and J ends were trimmed by 0 bases and 7 bases, with 9 bases remaining between them. CDR3 sequence reads: CASSQEGVFEKLFF. CDR3 nucleotides: TGCGCCAGCAGCCAAGAAGGCGTATTTGAAAAACTGTTTTTT.

This clonotype came up many times. The chain uses TRBV6-5 and TRBJ2-7; no clear D gene. The V end was cut by 4 bases, the J end by 1 base, with 14 bases between. Germline CDR1 MNHEY, CDR2 SVGAGI. CDR3 size: 15 residues. The CDR3 bases are TGTGCCAGCAGTTTTTTGGCGACGGAATCCTACGAGCAGTACTTC. This codes for CASSFLATESYEQYF.